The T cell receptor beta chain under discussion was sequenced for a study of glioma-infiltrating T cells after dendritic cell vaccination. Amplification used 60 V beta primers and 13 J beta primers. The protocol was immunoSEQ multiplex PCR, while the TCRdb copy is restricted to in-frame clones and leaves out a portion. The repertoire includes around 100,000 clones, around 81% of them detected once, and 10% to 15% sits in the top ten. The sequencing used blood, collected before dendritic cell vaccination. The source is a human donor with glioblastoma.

CDR3 in DNA: TGTGCCAGCAGCGATGCAGGGGGCGCAGGGCCCTACGAGCAGTACTTC. It codes for CASSDAGGAGPYEQYF. The chain uses TRBV4-2 and TRBJ2-7; 8 bases are shared with TRBD1. The germline V gene has CDR1 LGHNA and CDR2 YNFKEQ. The V segment lost 5 bases and the J segment 2 bases; nucleotides outside the gene matches: 11. The CDR3 has 16 residues.